These 17 T cell receptor beta chains were all obtained from the same sample, sequenced in a study of T cells after yellow fever vaccination. TCRdb re-derived calls from the 5' RACE reads in MiXCR, one entry per CDR3 protein. The table shows 250,000 or so distinct CDR3 sequences, with 3.6% occurring only once. This sample comprised PBMCs, obtained 15 days after the yellow fever booster vaccination. These receptors were collected from a man between 18 and 35 years old who received the YFV17D yellow fever vaccine.

This clonotype was detected many times. This chain joins TRBV7-2 and TRBJ2-2; D may correspond to TRBD1 or TRBD2 (5 bases each). Germline loops: CDR1 SGHTA, CDR2 FQGNSA. The V end was cut by 1 base, the J end by 3 bases, with 12 bases between. This CDR3 comprises 16 residues. The CDR3 region has the DNA TGTGCCAGCAGCTTAGTTGGGACGGATTACACCGGGGAGCTGTTTTTT. Protein: CASSLVGTDYTGELFF.

This clonotype was counted many times. V and J are TRBV12-3 or TRBV12-4 and TRBJ2-3, with a tentative D call TRBD1 (6 bases). CDR3 length equals 15 residues. V dropped 5 bases and J dropped 4 bases, with 16 bases sitting between them. CDR3 in amino acids: CASSDRGGGADTQYF. As DNA, the CDR3 is TGTGCCAGCAGTGACCGAGGGGGTGGGGCAGATACGCAGTATTTT.

The chain is built from TRBV5-1 and TRBJ1-1; no clear D gene. Germline CDR1 reads SGHRS; CDR2 reads YFSETQ. Trimming left V 3 bases short and J 1 base short, with 13 bases between. The length of the CDR3 is 15 residues. For the CDR3, the DNA is TGCGCCAGCAGCTCCCGTGAAGTGGCGAACACTGAAGCTTTCTTT. Translating it yields CASSSREVANTEAFF.

There are many counts of this clonotype. The chain recombines TRBV6-5 with TRBJ2-6; the D gene could be TRBD1 or TRBD2 (5 bases each). Germline CDR1 and CDR2: MNHEY and SVGAGI. The CDR3 has 15 residues. V shed 2 bases and J shed 5 bases, with 10 bases lying between them. The CDR3 reads CASSYDGARANVLTF. For the CDR3, the DNA is TGTGCCAGCAGTTACGACGGGGCCCGGGCCAACGTCCTGACTTTC.

This clonotype was seen repeatedly, ten times or more. J is TRBJ2-1 and V is TRBV20-1, with D possibly matching TRBD2 (6 bases). CDR1 DFQATT and CDR2 SNEGSKA come from the germline V gene (reference sequence). CDR3 length: 15 amino acids. V was shortened by 3 bases and J by 4 bases, with 16 bases between the two germline ends. Written as DNA, the CDR3 is TGCAGTGCTAGTCCCCTAGGCGGGGTTTACAATGAGCAGTTCTTC. Its protein product is CSASPLGGVYNEQFF.

Ten or more counts support this clonotype. The chain couples TRBV5-1 to TRBJ2-3; 9 bases align to TRBD2. V lost 2 bases to trimming and J lost 6 bases; unmatched junction nucleotides: 10. This CDR3 region has 16 residues. Germline values: CDR1 SGHRS, CDR2 YFSETQ. The CDR3 sequence: CASSFSLAGYTDTQYF. CDR3 sequence (DNA): TGCGCCAGCAGCTTTTCCCTAGCGGGGTACACGGATACGCAGTATTTT.

This clonotype was recorded a few times. This chain uses TRBV20-1 with TRBJ1-2, with TRBD1 identical over 7 bases. The CDR3 consists of 18 residues. With 6 bases clipped from V and 7 bases from J, the junction kept 26 bases outside the gene matches. Looked up from germline, CDR1 is DFQATT and CDR2 is SNEGSKA (reference sequence). The CDR3 loop reads CSAGMFSAGGIGESGYTF. The DNA of the CDR3 is TGCAGTGCGGGGATGTTCTCGGCAGGGGGAATAGGCGAGAGTGGCTACACCTTC.

This clonotype came up many times. The chain links TRBV7-9 to TRBJ2-1; 10 nucleotides agree with TRBD2. Germline V gives CDR1 SEHNR, CDR2 FQNEAQ (reference sequence). The CDR3 covers 15 residues. V dropped 3 bases and J dropped 7; count of bases not matched to a gene: 6. CDR3 in DNA: TGTGCCAGCAGCTTGATCCCTAGCGGGGGAAATGAGCAGTTCTTC. Translating it yields CASSLIPSGGNEQFF.

The V call is TRBV6-5, the J call TRBJ1-1, with 9 bases fitting TRBD1. The CDR3 has 14 residues. In germline, CDR1 is MNHEY, CDR2 SVGAGI. Unmatched junction bases numbered 4, after V lost 7 bases and J lost 1 base. The DNA of the CDR3 is TGTGCCAGCACCCCGGGACAGGGGAACACTGAAGCTTTCTTT. It is translated as CASTPGQGNTEAFF.

This clonotype has a count of ten or more. The rearrangement uses TRBV9 and TRBJ2-5; a possible D gene is TRBD1 (6 bases). Germline assignment: CDR1 SGDLS and CDR2 YYNGEE. Trimming left V 3 bases short and J 4 bases short, with 13 bases between. CDR3 size: 14 residues. DNA of the CDR3: TGTGCCAGCAGCGCCTCGACAGGACCAGAGACCCAGTACTTC. This encodes CASSASTGPETQYF.

On this clonotype itself: A much larger clone is a single base away; this may be a read error. This chain joins TRBV7-6 and TRBJ2-1; 9 bases align to TRBD1. The CDR3 sequence is 14 residues long. After removal of 8 bases from V and 9 bases from J, the junction contained 11 bases not matched to a gene. Germline CDR1 and CDR2: SGHVS and FNYEAQ. This CDR3 reads CASCSRTGVGEQFF. DNA for the CDR3: TGTGCCAGCTGCTCCCGGACAGGGGTGGGTGAGCAGTTCTTC.

This clonotype occurred many times. The CDR3 nucleotides are TGTGCCAGCAGCGGACGACAGGACGGCACAGATACGCAGTATTTT. It specifies CASSGRQDGTDTQYF. V usage is TRBV9 and J usage is TRBJ2-3; weak D call: TRBD1 (6 bases). V was shortened by 3 bases and J by 1 base, with 12 bases between the two germline ends. CDR1 and CDR2 (germline): SGDLS, YYNGEE. The CDR3 extends over 15 amino acids.

There are many counts of this clonotype. CDR3 nucleotide sequence: TGCAGTGCTAGAGACCGAAGACAGGGCTCGCAAGAGACCCAGTACTTC. This encodes CSARDRRQGSQETQYF. The gene calls are TRBV20-1 and TRBJ2-5, with 7 bases fitting TRBD1. CDR1 DFQATT and CDR2 SNEGSKA come from the germline V gene (reference sequence). The J segment lost 2 bases and the V segment lost 0 bases, leaving 9 bases of the junction unmatched. The CDR3 runs to 16 residues.

The sample holds many counts of this clonotype. V usage is TRBV12-3 or TRBV12-4 and J usage is TRBJ2-5; TRBD2 is a possible D gene (5 bases). The CDR3 is 14 amino acids. Deletions cut 5 bases from V and 4 bases from J, with 14 bases between. For the CDR3, the DNA is TGTGCCAGCAGTGGCCCTCGGGATGGAGAGACCCAGTACTTC. Protein sequence: CASSGPRDGETQYF.

This clonotype was recorded at least ten times. This chain links TRBV12-3 or TRBV12-4 with TRBJ2-6; D perhaps matches TRBD1 (9 bases). Trimming pared 5 bases from V and 2 bases from J, leaving 19 bases between. CDR3 length: 18 amino acids. The CDR3 sequence is CASSRGGDRAAGANVLTF. The CDR3 nucleotides read TGTGCCAGCAGTCGGGGGGGGGACAGGGCCGCTGGGGCCAACGTCCTGACTTTC.

Many counts were recorded for this clonotype. This chain connects TRBV12-3 or TRBV12-4 to TRBJ2-1; a weak D match, TRBD1 (6 bases). The CDR3 has 14 residues. The ends were cut back, 3 bases at V and 3 bases at J, with 9 bases in the middle. The CDR3 spells CASSFGTLYNEQFF. CDR3 sequence (DNA): TGTGCCAGCAGTTTCGGGACACTCTACAATGAGCAGTTCTTC.

This clonotype was counted a few times. The CDR3 nucleotides are TGCGCCAGCAGCTTACTGACAGAGAATTCACCCCTCCACTTT. It specifies CASSLLTENSPLHF. This chain uses TRBV5-1 with TRBJ1-6; D is perhaps TRBD1 (5 bases). The germline CDR1 and CDR2 sequences are SGHRS and YFSETQ. The CDR3 runs to 14 residues. With 2 bases removed from V and 7 bases from J, the gap between germline ends came to 10 bases.